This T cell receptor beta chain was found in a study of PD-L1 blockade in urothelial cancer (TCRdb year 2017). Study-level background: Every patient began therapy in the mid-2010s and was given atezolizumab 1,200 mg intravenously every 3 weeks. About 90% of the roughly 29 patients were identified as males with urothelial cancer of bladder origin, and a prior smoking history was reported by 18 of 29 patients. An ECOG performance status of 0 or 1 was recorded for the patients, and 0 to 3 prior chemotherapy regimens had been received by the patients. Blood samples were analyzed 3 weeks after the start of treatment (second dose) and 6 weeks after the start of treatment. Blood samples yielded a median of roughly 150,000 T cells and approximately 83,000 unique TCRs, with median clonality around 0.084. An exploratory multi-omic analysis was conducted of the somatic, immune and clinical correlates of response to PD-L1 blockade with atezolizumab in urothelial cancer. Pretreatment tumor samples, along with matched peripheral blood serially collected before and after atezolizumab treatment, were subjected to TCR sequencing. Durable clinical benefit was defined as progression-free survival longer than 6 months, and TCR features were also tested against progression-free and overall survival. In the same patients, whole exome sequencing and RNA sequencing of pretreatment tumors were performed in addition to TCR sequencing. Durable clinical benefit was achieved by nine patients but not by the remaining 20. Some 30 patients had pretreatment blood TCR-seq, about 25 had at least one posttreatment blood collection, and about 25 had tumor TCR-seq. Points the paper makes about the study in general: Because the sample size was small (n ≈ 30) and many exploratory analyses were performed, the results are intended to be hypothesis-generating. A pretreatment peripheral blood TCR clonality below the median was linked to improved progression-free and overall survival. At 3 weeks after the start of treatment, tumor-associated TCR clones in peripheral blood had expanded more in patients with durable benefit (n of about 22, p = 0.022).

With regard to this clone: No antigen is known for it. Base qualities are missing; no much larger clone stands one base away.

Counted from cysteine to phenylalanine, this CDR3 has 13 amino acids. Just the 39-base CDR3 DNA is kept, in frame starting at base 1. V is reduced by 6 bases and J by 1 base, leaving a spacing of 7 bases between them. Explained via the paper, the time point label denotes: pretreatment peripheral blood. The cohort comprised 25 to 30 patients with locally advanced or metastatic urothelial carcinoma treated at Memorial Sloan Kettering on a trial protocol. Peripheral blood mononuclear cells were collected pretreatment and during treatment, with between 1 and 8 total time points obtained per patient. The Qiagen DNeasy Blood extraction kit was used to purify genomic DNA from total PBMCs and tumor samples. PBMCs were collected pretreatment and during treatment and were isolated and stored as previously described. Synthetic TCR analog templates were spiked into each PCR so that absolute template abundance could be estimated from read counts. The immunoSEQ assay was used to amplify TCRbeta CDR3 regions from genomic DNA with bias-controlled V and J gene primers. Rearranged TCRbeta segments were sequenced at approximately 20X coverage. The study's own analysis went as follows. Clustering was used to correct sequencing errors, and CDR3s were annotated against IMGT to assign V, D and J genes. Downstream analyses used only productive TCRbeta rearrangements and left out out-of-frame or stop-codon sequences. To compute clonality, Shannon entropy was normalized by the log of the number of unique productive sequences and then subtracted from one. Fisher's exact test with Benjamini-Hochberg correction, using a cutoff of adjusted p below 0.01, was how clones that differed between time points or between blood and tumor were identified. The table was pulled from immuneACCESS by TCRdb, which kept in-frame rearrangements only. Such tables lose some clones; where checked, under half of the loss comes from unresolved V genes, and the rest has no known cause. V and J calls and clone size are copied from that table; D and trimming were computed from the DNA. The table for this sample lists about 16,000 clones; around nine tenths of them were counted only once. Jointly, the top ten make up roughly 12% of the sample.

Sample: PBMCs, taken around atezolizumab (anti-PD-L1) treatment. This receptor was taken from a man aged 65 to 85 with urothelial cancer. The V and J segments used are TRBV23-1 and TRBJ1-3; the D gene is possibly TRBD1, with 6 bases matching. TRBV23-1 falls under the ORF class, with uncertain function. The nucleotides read TGCGCCAGCAGGACAGGTTCTGGAAACACCATATATTTT. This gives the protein CASRTGSGNTIYF.